This TCR beta chain was sequenced for a study of brain T cells in children with intractable seizures. Study-level points and caveats: HCMV serostatus was not known, and viral specificity came from CDR3 similarity only. Absence of clones before surgery may stem from lower sequencing depth.

The sequenced cases were selected for having the highest brain T cell transcript signatures. Pre-surgery treatment included at least one anti-epileptic drug. Worth noting for this clone: Its antigen is undetermined.

Some clones are missing from TCRdb's copy, which holds only in-frame ones; the method was immunoSEQ multiplex PCR. The sample comprises under 45,000 clones, over 75% of which are singletons, and about 6% rests with the top ten. The CDR3 is made up of 15 amino acids. Trimming stripped 2 bases from V and 2 bases from J, with 12 bases between. The germline V gene has CDR1 SGHDN and CDR2 FVKESK. The TCR originated in a girl aged 2 to 9 with tuberous sclerosis and intractable seizures. The rearrangement uses TRBV14 and TRBJ1-1, with a tentative D call TRBD1 (6 bases). The sample in question was peripheral blood, obtained at surgery. The CDR3 protein is CASSQWTVSNTEAFF. DNA for the CDR3: TGTGCCAGCAGCCAATGGACAGTAAGCAACACTGAAGCTTTCTTT.